Detailed here is one TCR beta chain. Antigen unknown. V trimming: 6 bases; J trimming: 10 bases; junction bases outside the gene matches: 10. CDR1 LNHNV and CDR2 YYDKDF come from the germline V gene (reference sequence). The CDR3 length is 14 residues. Both 60 Vbeta primers and 13 Jbeta primers went into the PCR. The method was immunoSEQ multiplex PCR; TCRdb's version includes in-frame clones alone and lacks a portion of them. The repertoire consists of over 110,000 clones, with about four fifths occurring once and the leading ten covering about 3.4%. This entry is derived from a study of cytomegalovirus exposure and HLA in healthy donors. General study findings and limits: TCR beta V- and J-gene trimming, according to a later analysis, was linked to a missense DCLRE1C variant.

The receptor was isolated from a female donor in good health and CMV-seronegative. The sequenced sample was PBMCs. The chain joins TRBV15 to TRBJ1-1; TRBD1 matches at 11 bases. The CDR3 region has the DNA TGTGCCACCAGGACGACCGGGACAGGGGGAGCAGCTTTCTTT. It encodes CATRTTGTGGAAFF.